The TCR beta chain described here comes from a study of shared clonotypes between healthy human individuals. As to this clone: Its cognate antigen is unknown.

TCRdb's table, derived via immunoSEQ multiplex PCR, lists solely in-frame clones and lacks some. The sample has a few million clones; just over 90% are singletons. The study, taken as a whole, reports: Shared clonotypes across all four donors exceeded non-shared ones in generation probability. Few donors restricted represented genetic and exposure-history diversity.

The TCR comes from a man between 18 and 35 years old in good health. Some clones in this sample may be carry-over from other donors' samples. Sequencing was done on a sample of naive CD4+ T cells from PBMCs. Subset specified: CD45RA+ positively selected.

The CDR3 DNA sequence: TGTGCCAGCAGTTCGCCCGGGACACACAACTATGGCTACACCTTC. It yields the protein CASSSPGTHNYGYTF. This chain joins TRBV28 and TRBJ1-2; the D gene is possibly TRBD1 (6 bases). Germline-derived CDR1 and CDR2 are MDHEN and SYDVKM. The CDR3 extends over 15 amino acids. V was clipped by 4 bases and J by 2 bases, with 14 bases between them.